The present T cell receptor beta chain was sequenced within a study of blood T cell repertoires in COVID-19. As for the study in general: From the United States, Italy and Spain came samples of acute and convalescent COVID-19. Sources were T cells, B-cell-depleted T cells, or PBMCs; the material itself was cDNA or gDNA.

Per the original methods: Amplification from reference gene primers served as the basis for estimated nucleated cell counts. Profiling relied on immunoSEQ multiplex PCR, and the TCRdb table lists in-frame clones only, not all of them. The V and J calls and clone size come from that table; D and trimming were worked out from the DNA. The sample records 170,000 or so clones, approximately 81% being singletons. This receptor was obtained from a man younger than 35 with active or convalescent COVID-19. Source material: peripheral blood.

The DNA of the CDR3 is TGTGCCAGCAGTTTGATACAGGGGGGCTATGGCTACACCTTC. This translates into CASSLIQGGYGYTF. The chain combines TRBV28 with TRBJ1-2, with TRBD1 matching 8 bases. The germline V gene has CDR1 MDHEN and CDR2 SYDVKM. The CDR3 extends over 14 amino acids. V lost 3 bases to trimming and J lost 4 bases; unmatched junction nucleotides: 4.